This record looks at one T cell receptor (beta chain) sequence and its context. Its antigen is not yet known. There are no base qualities to consult, and no much larger clone falls within one base. The germline V gene specifies SQVTM as CDR1 and ANQGSEA as CDR2. The CDR3 runs 18 amino acids, cysteine and phenylalanine included. The entry retains the CDR3 DNA only, 54 bases that are in frame from base 1. The junction shows trimming of 7 bases on V and 4 bases on J, and the gene matches do not reach 18 bases of it. The 40 or so donors, aged about 6 to 90 years, were systemically healthy Caucasian individuals from Russia. Each donor gave roughly 11 milliliters of peripheral blood, drawn into EDTA-treated Vacutainer tubes. PBMCs were isolated by Ficoll-Paque density-gradient centrifugation, with at least 6 million obtained per sample. Total RNA was extracted from PBMCs with Trizol reagent, with at least 5.5 micrograms obtained per sample. Naive CD45RAhigh/CD27high T cell percentages were measured by flow cytometry on a PBMC aliquot from every donor.

The sample belongs to a study of blood T cells in healthy people across ages (dated by TCRdb to 2015 to 2017). Study-level background: Template switching captured roughly one uniquely barcoded TCR beta cDNA molecule per two T cells in model experiments. To avoid experimental bias, donors of different ages were randomly spread across the sequencing lanes. Four age groups were formed from the donors: young (average about 15 years), middle-aged (roughly 38), aged (roughly 56) and long-lived (less than 85). The study measured age-related changes in TCR beta repertoire diversity using deep sequencing normalized with unique cDNA molecular identifiers. For two donors (one aged 18 to 29 and one aged 80 or older), the study analyzed two additional independent replicas of 1 million unique cDNA reads from the same blood draw. Study-wide findings and limitations: The long-lived group showed more naive CD4+ T cells, fewer expanded clones and increased TCR diversity than the aged group, suggesting age selection. Because the CMV infection status of the donors was unknown, age-related changes in expanded clonotypes may potentially have been confounded. Total diversity estimates from one million sequenced T cells were considered lower bounds and underestimates. Since profiling was done on bulk unsorted PBMCs, naive and antigen-experienced compartments could not be conclusively compared. There was a strong correlation between observed TCR beta diversity and the percentage of naive T cells measured by flow cytometry. As age increased, observed TCR beta diversity per million T cells dropped in a roughly linear way, and a significant reduction was already evident by age 40.

The protocol used for the library was 5' RACE. The sequencing machine was an Illumina HiSeq 2500. A second roughly 7 to 11 cycle PCR used a sample-barcoded 5' primer and a J-beta primer mix. Each TCR beta cDNA molecule received a unique molecular identifier from a template-switch 5' adaptor carrying 12 random nucleotides. Each sample yielded at least 2.5 million CDR3-containing paired-end reads. First-strand cDNA synthesis was performed from all RNA using the Mint cDNA synthesis kit, with priming by a TRBC-specific oligonucleotide. Following uracil-DNA glycosylase treatment, all cDNA underwent a first 18-cycle PCR with the universal primers M1SS and BC2_uni_R. Under the source paper's analysis protocol: Normalization of each sample was performed by random selection of 1 million high-quality reads, each carrying a distinct molecular identifier. Instead of being binned into consensus sequences, reads with shared molecular identifiers were discarded. CDR3 identification, clonotype clustering and error correction used MiTCR with a Q25 quality threshold and the strictest error-elimination algorithm. A nonparametric unseen species model using Euler transformation provided a lower-bound estimate of total TCR beta diversity. TCRdb reworked the public reads: Q25 trimming with fastp, MiXCR clone assembly, productive beta chains retained. When rows share a CDR3 protein, they turn into one entry using the most common DNA and genes. These V and J calls originate from TCRdb's pipeline instead of the authors' own analysis. Within this sample are about 600,000 distinct CDR3 sequences, with 40% to 55% of them counted one time only. Approximately 25% of the sample belongs to the ten largest clones.

The sequenced sample consisted of blood. The sequence is built from TRBV29-1 and TRBJ2-1, and TRBD2 aligns with 11 junction nucleotides. The receptor's source is an elderly man in good health. The CDR3 protein sequence reads: CSGSGTSGGPPLYNEQFF. The DNA sequence reads TGCAGCGGTTCCGGGACTAGCGGAGGGCCCCCACTTTACAATGAGCAGTTCTTC.